This paragraph covers one T cell receptor beta chain sequence. These data are taken from a study of cytomegalovirus exposure and HLA in healthy donors. Primers included in the PCR were 60 Vbeta and 13 Jbeta primers. Libraries were prepared by immunoSEQ multiplex PCR; TCRdb keeps only in-frame clonotypes and omits some of them. This table holds around 81,000 clones, about 64% found once. Looked up from germline, CDR1 is SGHRS and CDR2 is YFSETQ. Deletions cut 0 bases from V and 4 bases from J, with 10 bases between. This CDR3 has 14 amino acids. This TCR was recovered from a man aged 30 to 45 in good health and CMV-seropositive. The chain carries TRBV5-1 and TRBJ1-1, with TRBD1 as a possible D gene (5 bases). The sequencing sample was made of PBMCs. CDR3 sequence (DNA): TGCGCCAGCAGCTTGGGAGGGGAGGGCACTGAAGCTTTCTTT. The encoded protein is CASSLGGEGTEAFF.